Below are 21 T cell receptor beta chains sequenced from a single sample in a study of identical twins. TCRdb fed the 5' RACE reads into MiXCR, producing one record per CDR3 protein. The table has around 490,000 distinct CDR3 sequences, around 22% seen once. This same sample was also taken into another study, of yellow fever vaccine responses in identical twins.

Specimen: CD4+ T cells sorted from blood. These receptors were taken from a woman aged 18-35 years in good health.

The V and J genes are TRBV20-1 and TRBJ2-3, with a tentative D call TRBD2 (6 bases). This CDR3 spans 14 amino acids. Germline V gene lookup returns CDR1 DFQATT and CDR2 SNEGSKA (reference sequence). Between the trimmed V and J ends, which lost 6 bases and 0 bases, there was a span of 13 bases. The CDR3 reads CSAPWGTSTDTQYF. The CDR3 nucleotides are TGCAGTGCCCCCTGGGGGACTAGCACAGATACGCAGTATTTT.

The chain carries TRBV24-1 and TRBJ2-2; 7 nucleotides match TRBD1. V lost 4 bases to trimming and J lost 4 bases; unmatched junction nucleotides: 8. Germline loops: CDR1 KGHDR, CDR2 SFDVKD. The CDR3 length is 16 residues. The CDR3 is CATSDPTGTATGELFF. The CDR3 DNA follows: TGTGCCACCAGTGACCCGACAGGGACGGCCACCGGGGAGCTGTTTTTT.

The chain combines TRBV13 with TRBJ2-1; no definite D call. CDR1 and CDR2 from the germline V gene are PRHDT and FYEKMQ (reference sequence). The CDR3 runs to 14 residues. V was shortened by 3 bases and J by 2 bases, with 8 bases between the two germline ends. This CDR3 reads CASSLRQAYNEQFF. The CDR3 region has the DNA TGTGCCAGCAGCTTGCGTCAGGCCTACAATGAGCAGTTCTTC.

The CDR3 spells CSALRSGANVLTF. The CDR3 coding sequence is TGCAGTGCACTTAGGTCTGGGGCCAACGTCCTGACTTTC. This sequence joins TRBV20-1 and TRBJ2-6; D remains unclear. The germline CDR1 and CDR2 sequences are DFQATT and SNEGSKA (reference sequence). This CDR3 spans 13 amino acids. The V gene lost 6 bases and the J gene lost 1 base, with 7 bases spanning the gap.

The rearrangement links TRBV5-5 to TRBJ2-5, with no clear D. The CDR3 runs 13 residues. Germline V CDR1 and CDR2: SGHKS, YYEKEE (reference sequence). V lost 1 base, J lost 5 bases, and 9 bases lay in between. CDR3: CASSLYPTETQYF. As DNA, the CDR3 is TGTGCCAGCAGCTTGTATCCCACGGAGACCCAGTACTTC.

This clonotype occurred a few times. CDR3: CASLNRVGNEQYF. The CDR3 DNA is TGTGCCAGTTTAAACAGGGTTGGGAACGAGCAGTACTTC. The rearrangement links TRBV12-3 or TRBV12-4 to TRBJ2-7, with a tentative D call TRBD1 (6 bases). Trimming left V 9 bases short and J 5 bases short, with 17 bases between. This CDR3 is built from 13 residues.

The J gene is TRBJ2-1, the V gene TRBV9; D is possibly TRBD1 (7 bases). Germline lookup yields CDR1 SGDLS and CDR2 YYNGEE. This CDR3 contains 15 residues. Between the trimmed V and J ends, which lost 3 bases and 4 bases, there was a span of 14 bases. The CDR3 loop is CASSARGEEYNEQFF. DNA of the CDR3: TGTGCCAGCAGCGCCAGGGGGGAGGAGTACAATGAGCAGTTCTTC.

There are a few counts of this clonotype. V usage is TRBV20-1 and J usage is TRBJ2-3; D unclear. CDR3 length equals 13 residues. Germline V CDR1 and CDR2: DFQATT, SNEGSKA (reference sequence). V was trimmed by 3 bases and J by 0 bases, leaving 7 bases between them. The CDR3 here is CSASLESTDTQYF. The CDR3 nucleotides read TGCAGTGCTAGTCTAGAGAGCACAGATACGCAGTATTTT.

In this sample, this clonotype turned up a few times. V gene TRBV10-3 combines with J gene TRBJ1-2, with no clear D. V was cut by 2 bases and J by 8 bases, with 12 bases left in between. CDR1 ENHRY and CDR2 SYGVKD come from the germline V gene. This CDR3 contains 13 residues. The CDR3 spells CAISEEGRLGYTF. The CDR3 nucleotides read TGTGCCATCAGTGAGGAGGGCCGACTAGGCTACACCTTC.

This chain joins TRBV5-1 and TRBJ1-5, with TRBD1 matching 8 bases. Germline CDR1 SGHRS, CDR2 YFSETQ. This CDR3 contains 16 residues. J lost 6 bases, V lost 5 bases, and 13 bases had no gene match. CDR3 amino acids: CASRNRQGRGLQPQHF. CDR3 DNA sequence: TGCGCCAGCAGAAACAGACAGGGGCGAGGTCTTCAGCCCCAGCATTTT.

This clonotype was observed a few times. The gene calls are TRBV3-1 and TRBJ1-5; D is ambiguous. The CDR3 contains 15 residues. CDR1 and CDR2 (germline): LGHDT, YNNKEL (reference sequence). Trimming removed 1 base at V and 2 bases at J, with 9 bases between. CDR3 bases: TGTGCCAGCAGCCAAGGGGTTGGAGGCAATCAGCCCCAGCATTTT. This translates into CASSQGVGGNQPQHF. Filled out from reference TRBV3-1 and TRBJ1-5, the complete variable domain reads DTAVSQTPKYLVTQMGNDKSIKCEQNLGHDTMYWYKQDSKKFLKIMFSYNNKELIINETVPNRFSPKSPDKAHLNLHINSLELGDSAVYFCASSQGVGGNQPQHFGDGTRLSIL.

As DNA, the CDR3 is TGCGCCAGCCCCCCGGGGGGGTCCCCAGATACGCAGTATTTT. Its protein is CASPPGGSPDTQYF. The chain employs TRBV10-2 and TRBJ2-3, with 8 bases lining up with TRBD2. The J segment lost 4 bases and the V segment lost 8 bases, leaving 8 bases of the junction unmatched. CDR3 length equals 14 residues. CDR1 is WSHSY and CDR2 is SAAADI in the germline V gene.

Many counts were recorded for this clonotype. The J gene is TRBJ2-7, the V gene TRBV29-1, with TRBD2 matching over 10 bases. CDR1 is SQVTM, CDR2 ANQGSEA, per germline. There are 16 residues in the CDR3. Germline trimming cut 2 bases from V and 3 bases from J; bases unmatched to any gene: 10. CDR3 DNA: TGCAGCGTTGAAAAGAATCTAGCGGGGGACCGCTACGAGCAGTACTTC. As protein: CSVEKNLAGDRYEQYF.

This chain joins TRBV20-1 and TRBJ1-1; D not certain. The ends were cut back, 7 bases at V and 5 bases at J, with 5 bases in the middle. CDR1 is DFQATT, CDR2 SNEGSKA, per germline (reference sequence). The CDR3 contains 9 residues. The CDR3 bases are TGCAGTGTTGGTACTGAAGCTTTCTTT. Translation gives CSVGTEAFF.

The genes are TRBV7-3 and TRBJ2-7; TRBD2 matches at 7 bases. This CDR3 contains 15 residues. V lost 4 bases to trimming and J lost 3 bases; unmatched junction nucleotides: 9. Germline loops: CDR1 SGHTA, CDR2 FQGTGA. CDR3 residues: CASSSAPSGIYEQYF. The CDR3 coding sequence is TGTGCCAGCAGCTCCGCTCCTAGCGGAATCTACGAGCAGTACTTC.

CDR3 bases: TGTGCCAGCAGCCACGGCGGGGGCACTGAAGCTTTCTTT. Protein product: CASSHGGGTEAFF. J is TRBJ1-1 and V is TRBV3-1; possibly TRBD1 for D (5 bases). The CDR3 has 13 amino acids. Germline CDR1 and CDR2: LGHDT and YNNKEL (reference sequence). V lost 3 bases to trimming and J lost 4 bases, with 9 bases between them.

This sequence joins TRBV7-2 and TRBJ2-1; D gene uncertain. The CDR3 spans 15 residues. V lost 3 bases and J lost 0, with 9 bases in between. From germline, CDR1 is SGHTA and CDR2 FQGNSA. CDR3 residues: CASSLDVSSYNEQFF. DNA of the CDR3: TGTGCCAGCAGCTTGGACGTTAGCTCCTACAATGAGCAGTTCTTC.

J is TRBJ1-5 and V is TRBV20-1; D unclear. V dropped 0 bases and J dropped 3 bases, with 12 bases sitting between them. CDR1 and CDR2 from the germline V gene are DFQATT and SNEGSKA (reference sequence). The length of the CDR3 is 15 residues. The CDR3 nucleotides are TGCAGTGCTAGAGATGGCAGTCACTCCAATCAGCCCCAGCATTTT. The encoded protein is CSARDGSHSNQPQHF.

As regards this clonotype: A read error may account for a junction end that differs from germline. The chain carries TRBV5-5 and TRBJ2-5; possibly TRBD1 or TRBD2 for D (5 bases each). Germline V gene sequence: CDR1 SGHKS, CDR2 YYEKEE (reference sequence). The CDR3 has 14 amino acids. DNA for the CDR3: TGTGCCAGCAACTTGGGACCTAGGGAGGAGACCCAGTACTTC. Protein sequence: CASNLGPREETQYF. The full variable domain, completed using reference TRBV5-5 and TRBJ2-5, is DAGVTQSPTHLIKTRGQQVTLRCSPISGHKSVSWYQQVLGQGPQFIFQYYEKEERGRGNFPDRFSARQFPNYSSELNVNALLLGDSALYLCASNLGPREETQYFGPGTRLLVL.

For the CDR3, the DNA is TGTGCCATCAGGGGACAGGACAATCAGCCCCAGCATTTT. Residues: CAIRGQDNQPQHF. The chain employs TRBV10-3 and TRBJ1-5; 8 nucleotides agree with TRBD1. The germline gives CDR1 ENHRY, CDR2 SYGVKD. V lost 6 bases to trimming and J lost 3 bases; unmatched junction nucleotides: 1. The CDR3 extends over 13 amino acids.

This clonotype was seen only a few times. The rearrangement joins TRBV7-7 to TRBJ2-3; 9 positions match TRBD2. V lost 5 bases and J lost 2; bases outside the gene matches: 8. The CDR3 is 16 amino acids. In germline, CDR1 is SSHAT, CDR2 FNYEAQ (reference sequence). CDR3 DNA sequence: TGTGCCAGCAGCCTAACAGCGGGGGGTCCCACAGATACGCAGTATTTT. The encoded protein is CASSLTAGGPTDTQYF.